The 15 T cell receptor beta chains below all came from one sample that was sequenced in a study of cytomegalovirus exposure and HLA in healthy donors. It was with 60 Vbeta and 13 Jbeta primers that the PCR ran. Here immunoSEQ multiplex PCR was the method, and the copy in TCRdb shows in-frame clones only, minus some. Its clone listing holds approximately 190,000 clones. Sequencing used PBMCs. All receptors come from a man aged 25-45 years in good health and CMV-seronegative.

The chain recombines TRBV28 with TRBJ2-3, with 10 positions matching TRBD2. The trim removed 3 bases at V and 2 bases at J, leaving 8 bases unmatched. CDR3 length: 17 residues. Germline CDR1 reads MDHEN; CDR2 reads SYDVKM. In DNA form, the CDR3 reads TGTGCCAGCAGTTTGGTGGGACTAGCGTTGATCACAGATACGCAGTATTTT. Protein product: CASSLVGLALITDTQYF.

CDR3 DNA: TGTGCCAGCAGCCGTGAGGTTGAGCAGTTCTTC. This sequence encodes CASSREVEQFF. This chain connects TRBV5-8 to TRBJ2-1, with D hard to call. Germline CDR1 reads SGHTS; CDR2 reads YDEGEE. The V end was cut by 4 bases, the J end by 9 bases, with 8 bases between. The CDR3 covers 11 residues.

The chain links TRBV25-1 to TRBJ1-4; D unclear. CDR3 length: 16 residues. Germline CDR1 reads MGHDK; CDR2 reads SYGVNS. V lost 0 bases to trimming and J lost 5 bases, with 13 bases between them. The CDR3 bases are TGTGCCAGCAGTGAATATGAGCCCGTGAGGAATGAAAAACTGTTTTTT. It translates to CASSEYEPVRNEKLFF. Variable domain in full (rest from reference TRBV25-1 and TRBJ1-4): EADIYQTPRYLVIGTGKKITLECSQTMGHDKMYWYQQDPGMELHLIHYSYGVNSTEKGDLSSESTVSRIRTEHFPLTLESARPSHTSQYLCASSEYEPVRNEKLFFGSGTQLSVL.

This chain joins TRBV10-3 and TRBJ1-3; tentative D call: TRBD1 (5 bases). V was cut by 3 bases and J by 0 bases, with 9 bases left in between. This CDR3 has 15 residues. Germline CDR1 ENHRY, CDR2 SYGVKD. The CDR3 DNA sequence: TGTGCCATCAGTGATGGGGGGACCTCTGGAAACACCATATATTTT. Translating gives CAISDGGTSGNTIYF.

The gene calls are TRBV5-1 and TRBJ1-1; D uncertain. The V and J ends lost 4 bases and 5 bases respectively, with 15 bases between them. Looked up from germline, CDR1 is SGHRS and CDR2 is YFSETQ. The CDR3 is 14 amino acids. The CDR3 DNA is TGCGCCAGCAGCCCAACGGGGAAGACAACTGAAGCTTTCTTT. Translated, it gives CASSPTGKTTEAFF.

The chain combines TRBV19 with TRBJ1-2; D gene unclear. Trimming shortened V by 0 bases and J by 8 bases, and 19 bases separated the two germline ends. The CDR3 is made up of 16 amino acids. Germline assignment: CDR1 LNHDA and CDR2 SQIVND (reference sequence). The CDR3 protein is CASSIDDRGFLVGYTF. The CDR3 region has the DNA TGTGCCAGTAGTATAGACGACCGGGGTTTCCTCGTAGGCTACACCTTC.

The chain carries TRBV30 and TRBJ2-7; TRBD2 matches at 8 bases. The length of the CDR3 is 14 residues. The trim removed 2 bases at V and 4 bases at J, leaving 7 bases unmatched. Looked up from germline, CDR1 is GTSNPN and CDR2 is SVGIG (reference sequence). CDR3 nucleotide sequence: TGTGCCTGGAGTCGAAGCGGGAGTGGTTACGAGCAGTACTTC. This translates into CAWSRSGSGYEQYF.

This CDR3 reads CASSQDLGDRGNSPLHF. Here the CDR3 DNA reads TGTGCCAGCAGCCAAGATCTTGGGGACAGGGGGAATTCACCCCTCCACTTT. The chain employs TRBV14 and TRBJ1-6, with 11 bases identical to TRBD1. Germline CDR1 is SGHDN and CDR2 is FVKESK. V was pared by 0 bases and J by 7 bases, with 5 bases of the junction left unmatched. This CDR3 is 17 amino acids long.

The rearrangement uses TRBV4-3 and TRBJ2-5, with TRBD1 as a possible D gene (5 bases). Gene TRBJ2-7 matches the end of the DNA better, so the J call may be wrong. In germline, CDR1 is LGHNA, CDR2 YSLEER. CDR3 size: 14 residues. Here the CDR3 reads CASSQEARAYEQYF. In nucleotides, the CDR3 is TGCGCCAGCAGCCAGGAAGCCAGGGCCTACGAGCAGTACTTC.

This chain links TRBV9 with TRBJ2-2, with TRBD2 as a possible D gene (7 bases). Germline V CDR1 and CDR2: SGDLS, YYNGEE. The CDR3 sequence is 18 residues long. Trimming took off 6 bases at V and 5 bases at J, with 26 bases between the two ends. CDR3 region: CASTQKGWGGGRTGELFF. Written as DNA, the CDR3 is TGTGCCAGCACCCAGAAGGGATGGGGCGGGGGCAGGACCGGGGAGCTGTTTTTT.

This chain connects TRBV5-1 to TRBJ1-1; D call uncertain. CDR1 and CDR2 (germline): SGHRS, YFSETQ. This CDR3 contains 14 residues. Trimming left V 2 bases short and J 0 bases short, with 8 bases between. CDR3: CASSFQQMNTEAFF. CDR3 DNA sequence: TGCGCCAGCAGCTTTCAACAGATGAACACTGAAGCTTTCTTT.

The V and J genes are TRBV19 and TRBJ1-2, with D possibly matching TRBD1 (6 bases). CDR1 and CDR2 (germline): LNHDA, SQIVND (reference sequence). The length of the CDR3 is 19 residues. The ends were cut back, 3 bases at V and 2 bases at J, with 25 bases in the middle. The CDR3 sequence is CASSIIVLRDGRGNYGYTF. In nucleotides, the CDR3 is TGTGCCAGTAGTATTATAGTTCTGAGGGACGGGAGGGGGAACTATGGCTACACCTTC.

The CDR3 region is CASSFKWTSGGATQETQYF. CDR3 DNA: TGTGCCAGCAGCTTCAAGTGGACTAGCGGGGGGGCCACCCAAGAGACCCAGTACTTC. V usage is TRBV11-3 and J usage is TRBJ2-5; 15 positions agree with TRBD2. The germline CDR1 and CDR2 sequences are SGHNT and YENEEA. V lost 3 bases and J lost 1; bases outside the gene matches: 9. The CDR3 covers 19 residues.

J is TRBJ1-6 and V is TRBV2; 7 bases fit TRBD1. The V and J ends lost 5 bases and 9 bases, in that order; junction bases with no gene match: 4. The CDR3 contains 13 residues. Germline loops: CDR1 SNHLY, CDR2 FYNNEI. For the CDR3, the DNA is TGTGCCAGCAGTAGGGGGCAAGGTTCACCCCTCCACTTT. This sequence encodes CASSRGQGSPLHF.

This chain links TRBV2 with TRBJ1-2; 8 bases align to TRBD1. CDR1 is SNHLY, CDR2 FYNNEI, per germline. This CDR3 is 12 amino acids long. With 4 bases clipped from V and 5 bases from J, the junction kept 0 bases outside the gene matches. CDR3 sequence reads: CASSGQGYGYTF. In DNA form, the CDR3 reads TGTGCCAGCAGTGGACAGGGGTATGGCTACACCTTC.